The 8 T cell receptor beta chains reported below all come from one sample, sequenced in a study of Ad26.COV2.S vaccination and SARS-CoV-2 variants. Repertoires were generated with immunoSEQ multiplex PCR, while TCRdb's copy carries only in-frame clones and drops some. The sample holds around 340,000 clones, approximately 90% seen once. The treatment here: around 19 received Ad26.COV2.S at low or high dose, single or two shots; 5 received placebo; per-sample allocation not given. All samples were drawn on day 63, counting from the first vaccine or placebo injection. The sequenced sample was peripheral blood, obtained in a trial of Ad26.COV2.S vaccine versus placebo. Receptor source: a person aged 18 to 59 who received the Ad26.COV2.S COVID-19 vaccine or a placebo.

The V gene is TRBV19, the J gene TRBJ1-5; D uncertain. This CDR3 has 15 residues. Germline V CDR1 and CDR2: LNHDA, SQIVND (reference sequence). With 6 bases removed from V and 3 bases from J, the gap between germline ends came to 15 bases. The CDR3 DNA reads TGTGCCAGTAGGCTTAAAGGGCAGGTCAATCAGCCCCAGCATTTT. This sequence encodes CASRLKGQVNQPQHF.

Comments on this clone: Additional DNA sequences in this sample encode the identical CDR3. V is TRBV7-2 and J is TRBJ2-7; 8 nucleotides match TRBD1. Unmatched junction bases numbered 2, after V lost 3 bases and J lost 1 base. The CDR3 runs 14 residues. Germline CDR1 and CDR2: SGHTA and FQGNSA. The CDR3 sequence: CASSLGTGSYEQYF. CDR3 nucleotide sequence: TGTGCCAGCAGCTTGGGGACAGGATCCTACGAGCAGTACTTC.

With respect to this clone: This sample also contains other DNA sequences that code for the same CDR3. The V and J genes are TRBV6-1 and TRBJ1-5, with D tentatively TRBD1 (5 bases). The CDR3 contains 15 residues. The V gene's germline CDR1 is MNHNS and CDR2 SASEGT. V was clipped by 0 bases and J by 4 bases, with 10 bases between them. CDR3: CASSEAGTGNQPQHF. CDR3 DNA: TGTGCCAGCAGTGAAGCAGGGACGGGAAATCAGCCCCAGCATTTT.

This chain joins TRBV5-5 and TRBJ2-1, with TRBD2 matching 8 bases. Germline loops: CDR1 SGHKS, CDR2 YYEKEE (reference sequence). Losses at the gene ends were 1 base for V and 9 bases for J; bases not matched to a gene: 6. This CDR3 is 14 amino acids long. The CDR3 bases are TGTGCCAGCAGCTTGAAAGCGGGAGAGGTTGAGCAGTTCTTC. This sequence encodes CASSLKAGEVEQFF.

The chain couples TRBV28 to TRBJ2-7; a possible D gene is TRBD1 (7 bases). This CDR3 is built from 14 residues. V shed 1 base and J shed 6 bases, with 13 bases lying between them. The germline V gene has CDR1 MDHEN and CDR2 SYDVKM. This CDR3 is CASSLLGQGGEQYF. CDR3 DNA: TGTGCCAGCAGTTTATTGGGCCAGGGGGGCGAGCAGTACTTC.

The DNA of the CDR3 is TGTGCCACCGGCCGAAGGGGTTCCACTGAAGCTTTCTTT. Its protein product is CATGRRGSTEAFF. The chain joins TRBV15 to TRBJ1-1, with a weak D call TRBD1 (5 bases). The CDR3 is made up of 13 amino acids. Germline loops: CDR1 LNHNV, CDR2 YYDKDF (reference sequence). Trimming left V 8 bases short and J 4 bases short, with 14 bases between. Supplemented by reference TRBV15 and TRBJ1-1, the full variable domain reads DAMVIQNPRYQVTQFGKPVTLSCSQTLNHNVMYWYQQKSSQAPKLLFHYYDKDFNNEADTPDNFQSRRPNTSFCFLDIRSPGLGDTAMYLCATGRRGSTEAFFGQGTRLTVV.

This sequence joins TRBV4-3 and TRBJ1-6; D is ambiguous. This CDR3 is built from 16 residues. Trimming pared 0 bases from V and 4 bases from J, leaving 10 bases between. Germline values: CDR1 LGHNA, CDR2 YSLEER. In DNA, the CDR3 is TGCGCCAGCAGCCAAGATTCGGGGAGATATAATTCACCCCTCCACTTT. Translating it yields CASSQDSGRYNSPLHF.

This chain uses TRBV4-3 with TRBJ1-2; D may be TRBD1 (5 bases). The V gene's germline CDR1 is LGHNA and CDR2 YSLEER. Trimming removed 2 bases from V and 7 bases from J, with 14 bases in between. The CDR3 is 14 residues long. The DNA of the CDR3 is TGCGCCAGCAGCCAATCCGGGGGATTTAGTGGCTACACCTTC. Translation: CASSQSGGFSGYTF.